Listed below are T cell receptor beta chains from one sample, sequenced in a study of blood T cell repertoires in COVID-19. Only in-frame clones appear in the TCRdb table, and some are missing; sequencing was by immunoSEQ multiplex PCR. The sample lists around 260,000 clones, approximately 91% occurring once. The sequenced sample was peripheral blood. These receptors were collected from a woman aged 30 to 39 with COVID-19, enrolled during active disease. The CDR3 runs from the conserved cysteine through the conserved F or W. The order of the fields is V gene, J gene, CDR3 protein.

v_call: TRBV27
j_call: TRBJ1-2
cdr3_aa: CASSIKGGAAYGYTF

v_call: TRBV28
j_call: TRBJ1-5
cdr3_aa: CASSSLNQPQHF

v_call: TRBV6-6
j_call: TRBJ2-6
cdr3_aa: CASSYPPGAGANVLTF

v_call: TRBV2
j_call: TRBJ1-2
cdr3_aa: CASSGDGQYGYTF

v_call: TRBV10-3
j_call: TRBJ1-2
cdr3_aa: CAISGEGDRGYTF

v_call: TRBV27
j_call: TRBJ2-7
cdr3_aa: CASSLSRLAVYEQYF

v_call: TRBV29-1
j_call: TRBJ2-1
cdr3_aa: CSVARSDEQFF

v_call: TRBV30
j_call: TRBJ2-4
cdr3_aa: CAWSPTLAGVGLTKNIQYF

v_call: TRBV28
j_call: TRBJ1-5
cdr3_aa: CATRQGVDYQPQHF

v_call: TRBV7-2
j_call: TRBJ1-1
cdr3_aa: CASSYRAANTEAFF

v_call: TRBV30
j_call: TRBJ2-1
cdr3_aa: CASQGNFLGEQFF

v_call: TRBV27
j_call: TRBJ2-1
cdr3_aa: CASTRFGAGGPSSYNEQFF

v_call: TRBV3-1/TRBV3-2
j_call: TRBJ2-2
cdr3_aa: CASSPGDRYTGELFF

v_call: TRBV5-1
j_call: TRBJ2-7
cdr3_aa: CASRSNLGDRWAEYF

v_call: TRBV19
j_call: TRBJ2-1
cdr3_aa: CASTPGQAVYNEQFF

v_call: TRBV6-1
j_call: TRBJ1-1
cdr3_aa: CASSEKSMNTEAFF

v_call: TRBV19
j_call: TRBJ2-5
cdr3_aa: CASSMSPGTRETQYF

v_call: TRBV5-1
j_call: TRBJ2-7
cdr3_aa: CASSLGTGKPYEQYF

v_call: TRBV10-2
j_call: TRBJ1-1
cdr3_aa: CASKPGTGNTEAFF

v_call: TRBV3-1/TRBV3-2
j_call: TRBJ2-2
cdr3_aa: CASSRTVNTGELFF

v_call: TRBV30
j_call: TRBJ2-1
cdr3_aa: CAWGDRNNEQFF

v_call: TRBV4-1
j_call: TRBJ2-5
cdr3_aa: CASSPGTVFQETQYF

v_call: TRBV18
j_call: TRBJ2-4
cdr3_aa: CASSLEEGNIQYF

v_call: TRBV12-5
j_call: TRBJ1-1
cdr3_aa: CASVRTGVSEAFF

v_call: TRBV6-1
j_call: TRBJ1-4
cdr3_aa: CASSEQTGNNEKLFF

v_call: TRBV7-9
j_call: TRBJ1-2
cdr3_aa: CASSPGGLGGGYTF

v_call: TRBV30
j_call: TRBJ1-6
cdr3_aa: CAWTGLGNSPLHF

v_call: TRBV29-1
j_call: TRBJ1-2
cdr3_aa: CSVAGGSNYGYTF

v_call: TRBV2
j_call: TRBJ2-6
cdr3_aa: CAGQGSRGANVLTF

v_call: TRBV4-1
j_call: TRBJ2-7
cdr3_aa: CASSQGGTAAYYEQYF

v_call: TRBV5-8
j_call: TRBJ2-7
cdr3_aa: CASSLYLLEGSVNEQYF

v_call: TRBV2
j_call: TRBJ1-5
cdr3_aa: CASSERDRGLQPQHF

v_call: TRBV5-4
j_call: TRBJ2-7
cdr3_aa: CASRSTGGYEQYF

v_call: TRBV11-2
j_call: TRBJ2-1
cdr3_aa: CASSSVPLQLAERSDEQFF

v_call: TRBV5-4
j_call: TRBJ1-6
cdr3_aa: CASSSLSAGGGSPLHF

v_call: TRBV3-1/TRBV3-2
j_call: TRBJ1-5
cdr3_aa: CASSQTRGNQPQHF

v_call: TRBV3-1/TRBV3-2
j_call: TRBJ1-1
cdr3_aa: CASSRRSAGTVEAFF

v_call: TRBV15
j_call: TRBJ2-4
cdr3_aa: CATSRFSGRTKNIQYF

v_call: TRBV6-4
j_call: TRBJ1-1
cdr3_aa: CASSAPREEMNTEAFF

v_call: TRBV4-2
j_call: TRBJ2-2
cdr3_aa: CASRQLAGGPEGATGELFF

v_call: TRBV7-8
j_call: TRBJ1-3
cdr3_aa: CASSRQRTTGSSGNTIYF

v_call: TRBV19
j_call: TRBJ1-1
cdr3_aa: CASSTLTGSPNTEAFF

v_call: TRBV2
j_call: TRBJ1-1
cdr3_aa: CASSGSEAFF